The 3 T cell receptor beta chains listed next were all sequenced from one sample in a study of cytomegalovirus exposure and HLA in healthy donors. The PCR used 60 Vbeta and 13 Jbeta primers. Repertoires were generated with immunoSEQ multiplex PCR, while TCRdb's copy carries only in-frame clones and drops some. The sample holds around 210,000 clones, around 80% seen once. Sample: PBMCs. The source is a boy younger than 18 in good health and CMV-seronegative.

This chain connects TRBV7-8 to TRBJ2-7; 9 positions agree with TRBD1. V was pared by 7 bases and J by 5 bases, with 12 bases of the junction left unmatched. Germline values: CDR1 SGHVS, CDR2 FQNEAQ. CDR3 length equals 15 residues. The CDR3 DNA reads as TGTGCCAGCACACCAACCGGGACAGGGACCCACGAGCAGTACTTC. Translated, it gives CASTPTGTGTHEQYF.

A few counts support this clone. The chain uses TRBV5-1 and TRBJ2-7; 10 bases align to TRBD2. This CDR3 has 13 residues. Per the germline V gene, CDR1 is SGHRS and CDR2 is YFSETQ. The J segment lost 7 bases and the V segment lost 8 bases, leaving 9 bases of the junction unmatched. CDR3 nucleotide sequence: TGCGCCAGTTCTAGCGGGAGCATCCAGGAGCAGTACTTC. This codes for CASSSGSIQEQYF.

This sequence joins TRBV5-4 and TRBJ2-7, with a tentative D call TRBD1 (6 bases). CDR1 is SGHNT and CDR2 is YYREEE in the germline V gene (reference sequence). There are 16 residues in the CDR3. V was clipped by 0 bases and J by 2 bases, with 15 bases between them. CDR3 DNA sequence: TGTGCCAGCAGCTTGGAGTTAGGGGGAACTCCCTACGAGCAGTACTTC. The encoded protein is CASSLELGGTPYEQYF.